Sequencing of this T cell receptor (beta chain) was carried out in a study of shared clonotypes between healthy human individuals. Concerning this clone itself: Its target is not known.

Broader study findings: Shared across a handful of donors were around 5% of the naive CD4 clonotypes. Clonotypes which were not shared had lower generation probabilities than clonotypes that all four donors shared.

This was a deep-level run. Produced via immunoSEQ multiplex PCR; TCRdb's table is partial and in-frame only. The sample lists roughly 500,000 clones; around 96% were seen once. The receptor comes from a woman younger than 45 in good health. Specimen: naive CD4+ T cells sorted from blood. Indicated subset: CD45RA+ positively selected.

The CDR3 coding sequence is TGTGCCAGCAGAGCCGCGGGAGGACGGACACGGACCGGGGAGCTGTTTTTT. It encodes CASRAAGGRTRTGELFF. The chain is built from TRBV27 and TRBJ2-2, with TRBD2 identical over 8 bases. CDR3 length: 17 amino acids. The junction had 14 bases not matched to a gene; V was cut back by 6 bases and J by 5 bases. The germline gives CDR1 MNHEY, CDR2 SMNVEV (reference sequence).